This record covers a single T cell receptor (beta chain). This record comes from a study of blood T cell repertoires in COVID-19. In the original processing: The assay estimated nucleated cells by amplifying reference gene primers. Libraries were prepared by immunoSEQ multiplex PCR; TCRdb keeps only in-frame clonotypes and omits some of them. The V and J calls and clone size come from that table; D and trimming were worked out from the DNA. The sample has about 240,000 clones, about nine tenths seen once. The CDR3 has 13 amino acids. The V and J ends lost 2 bases and 8 bases, in that order; junction bases with no gene match: 4. The germline V gene encodes CDR1 GTSNPN and CDR2 SVGIG (reference sequence).

The receptor was derived from a man younger than 40 with COVID-19, enrolled during active disease. This chain links TRBV30 with TRBJ1-4; 8 bases match TRBD1. Sequencing used peripheral blood. CDR3 bases: TGTGCCTGGAGTACAGGGGGGGACGAAAAACTGTTTTTT. Amino acid sequence: CAWSTGGDEKLFF.